The TCR beta chain described here comes from a study of T cell responses to AZD1222 COVID-19 vaccine. Points from the study as a whole: Seropositive AZD1222 recipients at baseline numbered only five or six. The donor cohort was predominantly white British with a female majority, and clonal diversity may have been underestimated. Scientists sampled the repertoires only once the peak T cell response had passed.

This clone was detected once. Its antigen remains unidentified. This CDR3 is built from 13 residues. Germline lookup yields CDR1 SGHTA and CDR2 FQGNSA. The V gene lost 6 bases and the J gene lost 5 bases, with 13 bases spanning the gap. This table comes from immunoSEQ multiplex PCR, and its TCRdb copy is limited to in-frame clones, with some not included. This repertoire shows 80,000 to 100,000 clones, just over 85% found once; its top ten account for around a tenth. The V and J genes are TRBV7-2 and TRBJ1-2; D call uncertain. This receptor was taken from an adult in good health. This sample comprised peripheral blood, obtained on day 0 of MenACWY control vaccination. The CDR3 reads CASSSLPGYGYTF. Here the CDR3 DNA reads TGTGCCAGCAGTTCCCTGCCGGGGTATGGCTACACCTTC.